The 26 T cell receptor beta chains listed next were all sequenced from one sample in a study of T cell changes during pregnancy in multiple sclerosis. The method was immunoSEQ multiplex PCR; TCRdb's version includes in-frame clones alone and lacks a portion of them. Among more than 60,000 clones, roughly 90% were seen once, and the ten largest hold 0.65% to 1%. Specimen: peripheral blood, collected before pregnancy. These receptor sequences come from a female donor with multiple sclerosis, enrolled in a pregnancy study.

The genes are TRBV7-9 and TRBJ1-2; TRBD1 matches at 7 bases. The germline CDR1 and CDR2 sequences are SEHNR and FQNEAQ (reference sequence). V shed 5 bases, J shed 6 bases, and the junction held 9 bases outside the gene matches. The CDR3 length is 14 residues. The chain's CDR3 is CASSITGVSNGYTF. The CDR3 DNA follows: TGTGCCAGCAGCATCACAGGGGTATCGAATGGCTACACCTTC.

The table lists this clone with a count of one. CDR3 nucleotides: TGTGCCAGCAGCGTAGACCCAGGGATGAACACTGAAGCTTTCTTT. This sequence encodes CASSVDPGMNTEAFF. V is TRBV9 and J is TRBJ1-1; D is perhaps TRBD1 (5 bases). Germline V gives CDR1 SGDLS, CDR2 YYNGEE. This CDR3 has 15 amino acids. V shed 0 bases and J shed 0 bases, with 9 bases lying between them.

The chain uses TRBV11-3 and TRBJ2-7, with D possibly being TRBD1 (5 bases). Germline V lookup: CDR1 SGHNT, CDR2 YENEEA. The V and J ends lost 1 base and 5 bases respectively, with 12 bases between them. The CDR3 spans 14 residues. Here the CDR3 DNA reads TGTGCCAGCAGCTTAGGATTTGGGGCCGACGAGCAGTACTTC. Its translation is CASSLGFGADEQYF.

DNA of the CDR3: TGTGCCAGCAGCCTACAGGGGTGGACTGAAGCTTTCTTT. Translated: CASSLQGWTEAFF. The chain employs TRBV5-8 and TRBJ1-1, with TRBD1 identical over 7 bases. CDR1 is SGHTS and CDR2 is YDEGEE in the germline V gene. The CDR3 loop spans 13 amino acids. Unmatched junction bases numbered 5, after V lost 4 bases and J lost 5 bases.

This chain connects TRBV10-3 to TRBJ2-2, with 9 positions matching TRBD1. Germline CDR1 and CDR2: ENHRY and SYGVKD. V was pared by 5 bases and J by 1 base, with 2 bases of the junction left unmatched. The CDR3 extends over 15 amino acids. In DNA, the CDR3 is TGTGCCATCAGTCCGACAGGGGGGAACACCGGGGAGCTGTTTTTT. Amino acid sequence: CAISPTGGNTGELFF.

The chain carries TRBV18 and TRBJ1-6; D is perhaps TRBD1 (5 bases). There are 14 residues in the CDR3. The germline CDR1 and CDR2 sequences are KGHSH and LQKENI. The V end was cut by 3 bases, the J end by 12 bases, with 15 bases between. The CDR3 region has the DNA TGTGCCAGCTCACCCCAGGCGCAGGGCGAACCCCTCCACTTT. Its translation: CASSPQAQGEPLHF.

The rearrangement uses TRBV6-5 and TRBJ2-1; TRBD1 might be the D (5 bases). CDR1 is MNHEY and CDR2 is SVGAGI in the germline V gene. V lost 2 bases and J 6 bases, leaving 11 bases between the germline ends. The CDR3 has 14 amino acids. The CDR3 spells CASSYGVGVNEQFF. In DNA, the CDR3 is TGTGCCAGCAGTTACGGGGTAGGGGTCAATGAGCAGTTCTTC.

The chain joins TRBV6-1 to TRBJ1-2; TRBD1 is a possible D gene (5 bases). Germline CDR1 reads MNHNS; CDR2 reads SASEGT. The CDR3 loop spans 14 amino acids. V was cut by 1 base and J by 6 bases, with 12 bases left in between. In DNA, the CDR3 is TGTGCCAGCAGTGAAGGATCGGGGGTGCATGGCTACACCTTC. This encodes CASSEGSGVHGYTF.

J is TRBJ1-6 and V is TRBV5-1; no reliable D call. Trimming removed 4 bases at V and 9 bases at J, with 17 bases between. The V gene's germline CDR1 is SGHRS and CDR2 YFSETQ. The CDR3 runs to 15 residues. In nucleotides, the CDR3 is TGCGCCAGCAGCCCTACAGTGGCGGGGTCTTCACCCCTCCACTTT. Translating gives CASSPTVAGSSPLHF.

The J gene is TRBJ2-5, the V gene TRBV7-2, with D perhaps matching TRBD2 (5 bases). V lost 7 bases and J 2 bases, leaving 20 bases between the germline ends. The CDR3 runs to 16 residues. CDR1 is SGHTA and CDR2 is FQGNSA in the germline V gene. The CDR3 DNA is TGTGCCAGCACTACTAGGGTCCCCCTAGGGCAAGAGACCCAGTACTTC. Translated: CASTTRVPLGQETQYF.

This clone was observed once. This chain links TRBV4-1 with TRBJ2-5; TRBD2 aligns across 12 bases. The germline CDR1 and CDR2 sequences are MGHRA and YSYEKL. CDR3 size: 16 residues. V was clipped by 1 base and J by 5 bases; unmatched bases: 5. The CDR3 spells CASSQVVGLAGETQYF. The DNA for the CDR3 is TGCGCCAGCAGCCAAGTCGTGGGACTAGCGGGCGAGACCCAGTACTTC.

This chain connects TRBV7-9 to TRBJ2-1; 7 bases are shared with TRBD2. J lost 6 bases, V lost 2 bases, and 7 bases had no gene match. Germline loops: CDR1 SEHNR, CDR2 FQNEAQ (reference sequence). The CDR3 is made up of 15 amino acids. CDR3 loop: CASSLFLASGNEQFF. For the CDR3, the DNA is TGTGCCAGCAGCTTATTTTTGGCTAGCGGCAATGAGCAGTTCTTC.

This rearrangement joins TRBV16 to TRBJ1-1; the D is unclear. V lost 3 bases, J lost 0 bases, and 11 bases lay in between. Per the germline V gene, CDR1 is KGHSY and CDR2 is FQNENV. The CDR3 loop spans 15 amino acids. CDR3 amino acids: CASSHRPGMNTEAFF. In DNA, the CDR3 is TGTGCCAGCAGCCACCGCCCGGGAATGAACACTGAAGCTTTCTTT.

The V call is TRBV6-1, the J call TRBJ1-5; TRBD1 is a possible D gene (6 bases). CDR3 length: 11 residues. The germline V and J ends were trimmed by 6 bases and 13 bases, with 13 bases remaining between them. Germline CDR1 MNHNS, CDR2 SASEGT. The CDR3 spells CASSRTASQHF. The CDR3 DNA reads TGTGCCAGCAGCCGGACAGCCTCACAGCATTTT.

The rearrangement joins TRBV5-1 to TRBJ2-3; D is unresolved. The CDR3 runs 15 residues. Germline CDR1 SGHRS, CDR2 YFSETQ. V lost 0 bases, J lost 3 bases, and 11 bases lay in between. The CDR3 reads CASSLERVRTDTQYF. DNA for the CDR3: TGCGCCAGCAGCTTGGAACGGGTCCGGACAGATACGCAGTATTTT.

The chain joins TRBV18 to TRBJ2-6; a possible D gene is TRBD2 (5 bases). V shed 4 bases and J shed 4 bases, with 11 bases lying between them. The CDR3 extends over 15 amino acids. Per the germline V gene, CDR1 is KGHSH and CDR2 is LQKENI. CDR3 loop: CASSRAGDGANVLTF. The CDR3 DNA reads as TGTGCCAGCTCACGGGCGGGCGACGGGGCCAACGTCCTGACTTTC. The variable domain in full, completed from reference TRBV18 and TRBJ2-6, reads NAGVMQNPRHLVRRRGQEARLRCSPMKGHSHVYWYRQLPEEGLKFMVYLQKENIIDESGMPKERFSAEFPKEGPSILRIQQVVRGDSAAYFCASSRAGDGANVLTFGAGSRLTVL.

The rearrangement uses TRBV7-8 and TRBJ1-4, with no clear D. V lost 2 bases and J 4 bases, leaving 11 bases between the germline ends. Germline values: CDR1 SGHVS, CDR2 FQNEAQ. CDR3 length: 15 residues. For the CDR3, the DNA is TGTGCCAGCAGCTTAAGGCGAGGGTTTAATGAAAAACTGTTTTTT. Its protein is CASSLRRGFNEKLFF.

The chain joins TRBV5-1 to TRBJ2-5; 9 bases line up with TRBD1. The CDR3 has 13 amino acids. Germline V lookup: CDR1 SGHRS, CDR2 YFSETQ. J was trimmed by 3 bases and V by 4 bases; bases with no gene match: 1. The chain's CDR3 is CASSRTGEETQYF. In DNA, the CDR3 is TGCGCCAGCAGCCGGACAGGGGAAGAGACCCAGTACTTC.

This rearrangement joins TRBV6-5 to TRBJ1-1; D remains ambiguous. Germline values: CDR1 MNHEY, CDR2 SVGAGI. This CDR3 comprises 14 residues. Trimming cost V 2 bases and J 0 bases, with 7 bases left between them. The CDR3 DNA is TGTGCCAGCAGTTACGGGGAGGTGAACACTGAAGCTTTCTTT. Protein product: CASSYGEVNTEAFF.

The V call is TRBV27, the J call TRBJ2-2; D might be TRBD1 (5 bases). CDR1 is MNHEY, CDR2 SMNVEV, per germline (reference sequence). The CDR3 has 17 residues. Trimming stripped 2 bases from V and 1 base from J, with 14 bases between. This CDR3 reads CASSLTGRGLNTGELFF. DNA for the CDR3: TGTGCCAGCAGTTTAACAGGTAGAGGATTGAACACCGGGGAGCTGTTTTTT.

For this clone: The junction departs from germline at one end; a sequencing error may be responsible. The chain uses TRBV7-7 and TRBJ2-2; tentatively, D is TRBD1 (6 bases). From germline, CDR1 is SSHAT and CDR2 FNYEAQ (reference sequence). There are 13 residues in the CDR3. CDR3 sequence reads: CASSPTGTGELFF. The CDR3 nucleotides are TGTGCTAGCAGCCCGACAGGCACCGGGGAGCTGTTTTTT.

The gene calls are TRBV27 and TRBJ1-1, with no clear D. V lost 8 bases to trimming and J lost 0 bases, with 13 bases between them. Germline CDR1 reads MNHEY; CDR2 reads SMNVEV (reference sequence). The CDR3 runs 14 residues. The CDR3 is CASSLTNMNTEAFF. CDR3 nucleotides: TGTGCCAGCTCATTAACAAACATGAACACTGAAGCTTTCTTT.

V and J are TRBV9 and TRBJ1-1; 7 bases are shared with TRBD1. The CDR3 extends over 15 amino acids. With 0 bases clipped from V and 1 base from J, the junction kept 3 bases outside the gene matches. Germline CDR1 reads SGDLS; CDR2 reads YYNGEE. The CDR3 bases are TGTGCCAGCAGCGTAGGGACAGGCGGGAACACTGAAGCTTTCTTT. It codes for CASSVGTGGNTEAFF.

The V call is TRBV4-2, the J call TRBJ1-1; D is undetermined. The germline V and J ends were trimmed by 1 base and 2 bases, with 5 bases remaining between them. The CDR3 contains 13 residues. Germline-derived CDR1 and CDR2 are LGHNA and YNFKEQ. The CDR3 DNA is TGTGCCAGCAGCCAAGGGGCCAACACTGAAGCTTTCTTT. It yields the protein CASSQGANTEAFF.

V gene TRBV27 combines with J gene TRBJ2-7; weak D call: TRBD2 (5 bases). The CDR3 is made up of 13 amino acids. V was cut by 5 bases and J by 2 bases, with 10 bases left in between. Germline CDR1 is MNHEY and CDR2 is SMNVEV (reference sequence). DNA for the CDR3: TGTGCCAGCAGTGTGGACTTGACCTACGAGCAGTACTTC. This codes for CASSVDLTYEQYF.

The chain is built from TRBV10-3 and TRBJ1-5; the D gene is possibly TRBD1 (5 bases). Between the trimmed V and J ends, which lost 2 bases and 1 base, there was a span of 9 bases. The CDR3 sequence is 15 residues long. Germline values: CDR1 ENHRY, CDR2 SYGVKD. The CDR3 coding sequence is TGTGCCATCAGTGAGACGGCAGGGAGCAATCAGCCCCAGCATTTT. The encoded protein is CAISETAGSNQPQHF.